The 30 T cell receptor beta chains below were found in one sample sequenced in a study of Tregs in tolerant kidney transplant recipients. Their antigens remain unidentified. Measured with immunoSEQ multiplex PCR; TCRdb has only the in-frame clones, and not every one. The table includes just under 45,000 clones, about 95% detected once. The sample comprised Tregs from blood cultured with allogeneic cells. The receptors derive from a human donor in good health.

The chain is built from TRBV5-1 and TRBJ1-5; D possibly corresponds to TRBD1 (5 bases). The CDR3 runs to 15 residues. Looked up from germline, CDR1 is SGHRS and CDR2 is YFSETQ. Between the trimmed V and J ends, which lost 0 bases and 4 bases, there was a span of 11 bases. DNA of the CDR3: TGCGCCAGCAGCTTGGGGCAGGGTGGTAATCAGCCCCAGCATTTT. Translating it yields CASSLGQGGNQPQHF.

The chain couples TRBV11-2 to TRBJ1-1; 7 bases are shared with TRBD1. Germline loops: CDR1 SGHAT, CDR2 FQNNGV. V gave up 5 bases and J gave up 6 bases; unmatched junction bases: 6. This CDR3 is 13 amino acids long. The CDR3 sequence is CASSRQGVPEAFF. The CDR3, as DNA: TGTGCCAGCAGCCGACAGGGAGTTCCTGAAGCTTTCTTT. Full variable domain (rest looked up from reference TRBV11-2 and TRBJ1-1): EAGVAQSPRYKIIEKRQSVAFWCNPISGHATLYWYQQILGQGPKLLIQFQNNGVVDDSQLPKDRFSAERLKGVDSTLKIQPAKLEDSAVYLCASSRQGVPEAFFGQGTRLTVV.

This chain links TRBV18 with TRBJ2-2; perhaps TRBD2 as D (5 bases). CDR1 and CDR2 from the germline V gene are KGHSH and LQKENI. V lost 4 bases to trimming and J lost 5 bases, with 20 bases between them. This CDR3 comprises 17 residues. The CDR3 is CASSLRSPGIITGELFF. CDR3 nucleotide sequence: TGTGCCAGCTCACTCCGATCCCCGGGAATCATAACCGGGGAGCTGTTTTTT.

In nucleotides, the CDR3 is TGCGCCAGCAGCCCCGGTGGTGGGGCCGCGAACACCGGGGAGCTGTTTTTT. Translation: CASSPGGGAANTGELFF. The gene calls are TRBV5-1 and TRBJ2-2, with a weak D call TRBD1 (5 bases). Trimming removed 4 bases from V and 0 bases from J, with 16 bases in between. CDR3 length: 17 amino acids. The germline V gene encodes CDR1 SGHRS and CDR2 YFSETQ.

Only one count was recorded for this clone. The J gene is TRBJ2-1, the V gene TRBV7-8; D is ambiguous. Germline-derived CDR1 and CDR2 are SGHVS and FQNEAQ. CDR3 size: 15 residues. V dropped 6 bases and J dropped 0 bases, with 12 bases sitting between them. This chain's CDR3 is CASSPRESSYNEQFF. The CDR3 bases are TGTGCCAGCAGTCCCCGCGAAAGCTCCTACAATGAGCAGTTCTTC.

The CDR3 sequence: CASSELDRGKGEQYF. The CDR3 DNA follows: TGTGCCAGCAGTGAATTAGACAGGGGAAAAGGCGAGCAGTACTTC. The chain recombines TRBV2 with TRBJ2-7, with 8 bases that match TRBD1. Losses at the gene ends were 2 bases for V and 6 bases for J; bases not matched to a gene: 9. The CDR3 loop spans 15 amino acids. The germline V gene has CDR1 SNHLY and CDR2 FYNNEI.

This chain connects TRBV2 to TRBJ2-1, with TRBD1 matching 10 bases. CDR3 length: 20 residues. Germline CDR1 is SNHLY and CDR2 is FYNNEI. V shed 8 bases, J shed 4 bases, and the junction held 23 bases outside the gene matches. The CDR3 protein is CASGLSRDRGGGRPYNEQFF. The CDR3 nucleotides read TGTGCCAGCGGCCTCTCGCGGGACAGGGGAGGGGGGAGGCCTTACAATGAGCAGTTCTTC.

This chain joins TRBV9 and TRBJ1-1; 10 bases match TRBD1. Germline CDR1 is SGDLS and CDR2 is YYNGEE. The J segment lost 5 bases and the V segment lost 0 bases, leaving 13 bases of the junction unmatched. CDR3 length: 18 residues. The CDR3 reads CASSVAGTGASIGTEAFF. In nucleotides, the CDR3 is TGTGCCAGCAGCGTAGCTGGGACAGGGGCCTCTATAGGGACTGAAGCTTTCTTT. Together with reference TRBV9 and TRBJ1-1, the CDR3 gives the full variable domain: DSGVTQTPKHLITATGQRVTLRCSPRSGDLSVYWYQQSLDQGLQFLIQYYNGEERAKGNILERFSAQQFPDLHSELNLSSLELGDSALYFCASSVAGTGASIGTEAFFGQGTRLTVV.

The chain joins TRBV5-1 to TRBJ2-3; 8 nucleotides agree with TRBD2. The CDR3 consists of 14 residues. Germline V gene sequence: CDR1 SGHRS, CDR2 YFSETQ. V trimming: 2 bases; J trimming: 5 bases; junction bases outside the gene matches: 4. CDR3 sequence: CASSFSGDRDTQYF. CDR3 DNA: TGCGCCAGCAGCTTTAGCGGGGACCGAGATACGCAGTATTTT.

The chain joins TRBV2 to TRBJ1-4; 8 bases map to TRBD1. CDR3 length: 13 amino acids. Looked up from germline, CDR1 is SNHLY and CDR2 is FYNNEI. Germline trimming cut 7 bases from V and 8 bases from J; bases unmatched to any gene: 6. The CDR3 DNA reads TGTGCCAGCATCAGGGGGCGAGGGGAAAAACTGTTTTTT. Its translation is CASIRGRGEKLFF.

This clone is a singleton in its sample. This chain joins TRBV6-1 and TRBJ1-1, with D possibly being TRBD1 (6 bases). CDR1 and CDR2 (germline): MNHNS, SASEGT. The CDR3 consists of 14 residues. V shed 5 bases and J shed 7 bases, with 17 bases lying between them. CDR3 sequence: CASSPRGGVGEAFF. DNA for the CDR3: TGTGCCAGCAGTCCCAGGGGAGGGGTGGGTGAAGCTTTCTTT.

In this sample, this clone turned up once. The chain has TRBV9 and TRBJ2-7; D ambiguous. V was pared by 4 bases and J by 0 bases, with 14 bases between. CDR3 length: 15 residues. Germline V gene sequence: CDR1 SGDLS, CDR2 YYNGEE. CDR3 in amino acids: CASSQGWRSSYEQYF. The CDR3 coding sequence is TGTGCCAGCAGCCAAGGATGGCGGAGCTCCTACGAGCAGTACTTC.

V usage is TRBV18 and J usage is TRBJ2-4; possibly TRBD1 for D (5 bases). The germline V and J ends were trimmed by 4 bases and 2 bases, with 12 bases remaining between them. Germline CDR1 and CDR2: KGHSH and LQKENI. CDR3 length equals 15 residues. CDR3 DNA: TGTGCCAGCTCACTAGGGGCAGTTTCCAAAAACATTCAGTACTTC. As protein: CASSLGAVSKNIQYF.

The chain uses TRBV9 and TRBJ2-1; D unresolved. Deletions cut 0 bases from V and 8 bases from J, with 6 bases between. The CDR3 sequence is 12 residues long. Germline V lookup: CDR1 SGDLS, CDR2 YYNGEE. CDR3 nucleotides: TGTGCCAGCAGCGTAGCGAGCTATGAGCAGTTCTTC. It encodes CASSVASYEQFF.

The gene calls are TRBV27 and TRBJ1-2, with 8 bases matching TRBD1. There are 15 residues in the CDR3. The V and J ends lost 5 bases and 6 bases, in that order; junction bases with no gene match: 11. Looked up from germline, CDR1 is MNHEY and CDR2 is SMNVEV (reference sequence). In DNA form, the CDR3 reads TGTGCCAGCAGTGCCGGACAGGGAAGTTTCGATGGCTACACCTTC. Its translation is CASSAGQGSFDGYTF.

The chain combines TRBV5-1 with TRBJ2-5; no clear D. The CDR3 contains 16 residues. V was pared by 0 bases and J by 1 base, with 13 bases between. Germline V lookup: CDR1 SGHRS, CDR2 YFSETQ. DNA of the CDR3: TGCGCCAGCAGCTTGGCACTATCACCCTTCCAAGAGACCCAGTACTTC. Amino acid sequence: CASSLALSPFQETQYF.

This chain uses TRBV2 with TRBJ1-2; 7 bases agree with TRBD1. V was pared by 4 bases and J by 5 bases, with 7 bases of the junction left unmatched. The CDR3 has 14 amino acids. Germline values: CDR1 SNHLY, CDR2 FYNNEI. Here the CDR3 reads CASSGRQGWYGYTF. The CDR3 DNA follows: TGTGCCAGCAGTGGTAGACAGGGTTGGTATGGCTACACCTTC. Full variable domain (remainder filled in from reference TRBV2 and TRBJ1-2): EPEVTQTPSHQVTQMGQEVILRCVPISNHLYFYWYRQILGQKVEFLVSFYNNEISEKSEIFDDQFSVERPDGSNFTLKIRSTKLEDSAMYFCASSGRQGWYGYTFGSGTRLTVV.

The gene calls are TRBV5-6 and TRBJ1-5; D possibly corresponds to TRBD1 (5 bases). Deletions cut 2 bases from V and 3 bases from J, with 6 bases between. Germline loops: CDR1 SGHDT, CDR2 YYEEEE. There are 13 residues in the CDR3. CDR3 nucleotides: TGTGCCAGCAGCTTCAGGGACAATCAGCCCCAGCATTTT. This gives the protein CASSFRDNQPQHF.

This chain joins TRBV5-1 and TRBJ1-2, with D tentatively TRBD1 (6 bases). This CDR3 is 15 amino acids long. CDR1 SGHRS and CDR2 YFSETQ come from the germline V gene. V was trimmed by 0 bases and J by 4 bases, leaving 13 bases between them. CDR3 in amino acids: CASSLGAGQSYGYTF. The DNA of the CDR3 is TGCGCCAGCAGCTTGGGAGCTGGACAGTCCTATGGCTACACCTTC. The variable domain in full, with the rest retrieved from reference TRBV5-1 and TRBJ1-2, is KAGVTQTPRYLIKTRGQQVTLSCSPISGHRSVSWYQQTPGQGLQFLFEYFSETQRNKGNFPGRFSGRQFSNSRSEMNVSTLELGDSALYLCASSLGAGQSYGYTFGSGTRLTVV.

The chain is built from TRBV7-9 and TRBJ2-5; 7 bases map to TRBD1. The V gene end was trimmed by 1 base and the J gene end by 3 bases; junction bases not matched to a gene: 8. The CDR3 is 16 amino acids. CDR1 and CDR2 from the germline V gene are SEHNR and FQNEAQ (reference sequence). As DNA, the CDR3 is TGTGCCAGCAGCTTAGGCTTTAGGGGGCTTAAAGAGACCCAGTACTTC. It specifies CASSLGFRGLKETQYF. Full variable domain (missing parts from reference TRBV7-9 and TRBJ2-5): DTGVSQNPRHKITKRGQNVTFRCDPISEHNRLYWYRQTLGQGPEFLTYFQNEAQLEKSRLLSDRFSAERPKGSFSTLEIQRTEQGDSAMYLCASSLGFRGLKETQYFGPGTRLLVL.

The genes are TRBV11-2 and TRBJ2-5, with TRBD2 matching over 11 bases. The CDR3 length is 17 residues. CDR1 is SGHAT, CDR2 FQNNGV, per germline. V shed 1 base, J shed 5 bases, and the junction held 9 bases outside the gene matches. CDR3 sequence (DNA): TGTGCCAGCAGCTTAGGGGTTAGCGGGGGGGCCGCGGAGACCCAGTACTTC. It codes for CASSLGVSGGAAETQYF. The full variable domain, its missing parts supplied by reference TRBV11-2 and TRBJ2-5, is EAGVAQSPRYKIIEKRQSVAFWCNPISGHATLYWYQQILGQGPKLLIQFQNNGVVDDSQLPKDRFSAERLKGVDSTLKIQPAKLEDSAVYLCASSLGVSGGAAETQYFGPGTRLLVL.

This clone has just one count. The DNA for the CDR3 is TGCAGCGTCGGGAACTCCTATAATTCACCCCTCCACTTT. Its translation: CSVGNSYNSPLHF. V usage is TRBV29-1 and J usage is TRBJ1-6; unclear D gene. The CDR3 has 13 residues. Germline V gene lookup returns CDR1 SQVTM and CDR2 ANQGSEA. Trimming cost V 6 bases and J 0 bases, with 6 bases left between them.

V gene TRBV11-2 combines with J gene TRBJ2-5; 8 bases align to TRBD1. CDR3 length equals 13 residues. CDR1 and CDR2 from the germline V gene are SGHAT and FQNNGV. Trimming removed 5 bases from V and 4 bases from J; junction bases left unmatched: 3. CDR3 sequence: CASSPQGVETQYF. The CDR3 DNA follows: TGTGCCAGCAGCCCACAGGGGGTAGAGACCCAGTACTTC.

The V call is TRBV9, the J call TRBJ2-7; D is unresolved. This CDR3 contains 15 residues. CDR1 is SGDLS, CDR2 YYNGEE, per germline. Trimming stripped 0 bases from V and 0 bases from J, with 10 bases between. This CDR3 reads CASSVDVVSSYEQYF. The CDR3, as DNA: TGTGCCAGCAGCGTAGACGTGGTTAGCTCCTACGAGCAGTACTTC.

The rearrangement joins TRBV10-3 to TRBJ2-5; 7 bases align to TRBD1. The CDR3 consists of 16 residues. Losses at the gene ends were 2 bases for V and 5 bases for J; bases not matched to a gene: 11. CDR1 is ENHRY and CDR2 is SYGVKD in the germline V gene. CDR3 protein: CAISETSTGTWETQYF. The CDR3 region has the DNA TGTGCCATCAGTGAGACCTCGACAGGGACATGGGAGACCCAGTACTTC.

The chain combines TRBV18 with TRBJ1-2; tentatively, D is TRBD1 (5 bases). Trimming cost V 0 bases and J 4 bases, with 12 bases left between them. CDR3 length equals 15 residues. Germline CDR1 and CDR2: KGHSH and LQKENI. The DNA for the CDR3 is TGTGCCAGCTCACCACCCTTAAGGGGTGGCTATGGCTACACCTTC. Translated: CASSPPLRGGYGYTF.

J is TRBJ2-1 and V is TRBV21-1; TRBD2, the D gene given by the table, was not confirmed from the DNA. TRBV21-1 is assigned pseudogene status. This CDR3 region has 15 residues. CDR3 sequence: CASSKRDVAYNEQFF. The CDR3, as DNA: TGTGCCAGCAGCAAACGGGATGTCGCCTACAATGAGCAGTTCTTC.

This chain joins TRBV27 and TRBJ2-7, with D uncertain. V lost 5 bases, J lost 1 base, and 12 bases lay in between. Germline CDR1 reads MNHEY; CDR2 reads SMNVEV (reference sequence). The CDR3 spans 14 residues. The CDR3 spells CASSPKRWSYEQYF. The CDR3 DNA reads as TGTGCCAGCAGTCCGAAAAGGTGGTCCTACGAGCAGTACTTC.

The chain is built from TRBV19 and TRBJ2-2; D uncertain. This CDR3 contains 15 residues. Germline V lookup: CDR1 LNHDA, CDR2 SQIVND (reference sequence). V was shortened by 6 bases and J by 1 base, with 12 bases between the two germline ends. Here the CDR3 reads CASRTPGGNTGELFF. The CDR3 bases are TGTGCCAGTAGAACTCCCGGCGGGAACACCGGGGAGCTGTTTTTT.

V is TRBV5-1 and J is TRBJ2-3; 9 bases are a match to TRBD1. Per the germline V gene, CDR1 is SGHRS and CDR2 is YFSETQ. The CDR3 is 14 amino acids. Unmatched junction bases numbered 1, after V lost 0 bases and J lost 5 bases. CDR3: CASSLGDREDTQYF. The CDR3 region has the DNA TGCGCCAGCAGCTTGGGGGACAGGGAAGATACGCAGTATTTT.